The 5 T cell receptor beta chains below were found in one sample sequenced in a study of blood T cell repertoires in COVID-19 (dated by TCRdb to the early 2020s). Receptor amplification or capture employed the immunoSEQ multiplex PCR assay. What TCRdb holds here is the immuneACCESS table cut down to in-frame rearrangements. Part of the clones is not present; checked against another copy, under half of the missing clones reflect an unresolved V gene, and the others are unexplained. In all, the sample holds around 370,000 clones, and 85% to 90% of those were seen once. 5.5% to 7.5% of the sample lies in the top ten. The specimen was peripheral blood. These receptors were obtained from a woman in her 70s with COVID-19, enrolled during active disease.

V usage is TRBV15 and J usage is TRBJ1-1; D is unclear. V was shortened by 4 bases and J by 4 bases, with 22 bases between the two germline ends. Per germline, CDR1 LNHNV and CDR2 YYDKDF (reference sequence). The CDR3 length is 17 residues. In DNA, the CDR3 is TGTGCCACCAGCATTAGGACTGCCCTCAGCGTCCCCACTGAAGCTTTCTTT. This encodes CATSIRTALSVPTEAFF.

The chain is built from TRBV5-4 and TRBJ1-1, with D hard to call. Germline V lookup: CDR1 SGHNT, CDR2 YYREEE (reference sequence). The V and J ends lost 7 bases and 1 base respectively, with 5 bases between them. CDR3 size: 11 residues. This chain's CDR3 is CASHRNTEAFF. The CDR3 nucleotides are TGTGCCAGCCACAGGAACACTGAAGCTTTCTTT.

CDR3 nucleotides: TGCGCCAGCAGCTTGACAGGGGGCTTTGGAAACACCATATATTTT. It specifies CASSLTGGFGNTIYF. The rearrangement links TRBV5-1 to TRBJ1-3; 9 bases match TRBD1. CDR1 is SGHRS, CDR2 YFSETQ, per germline. This CDR3 is built from 15 residues. V gave up 1 base and J gave up 3 bases; unmatched junction bases: 2.

The CDR3 is CAISHPQGNYGYTF. CDR3 in DNA: TGTGCCATCAGTCATCCACAGGGGAACTATGGCTACACCTTC. The gene calls are TRBV10-3 and TRBJ1-2; 7 bases are shared with TRBD1. There are 14 residues in the CDR3. The ends lost 5 bases at V and 2 bases at J; junction bases unmatched: 5. The germline gives CDR1 ENHRY, CDR2 SYGVKD.

This clone occurred once. The chain links TRBV10-1 to TRBJ1-2; the D gene is possibly TRBD1 (6 bases). The CDR3 is 13 amino acids. The ends were cut back, 6 bases at V and 5 bases at J, with 13 bases in the middle. Per the germline V gene, CDR1 is WNHNN and CDR2 is SYGVQD (reference sequence). CDR3 loop: CASSPDRKYGYTF. The CDR3 DNA sequence: TGCGCCAGCAGCCCGGACAGAAAGTATGGCTACACCTTC.